This entry features one T cell receptor (beta chain) sequence. Its antigen remains unidentified. The data stem from a study of CXCR3-negative and CXCR3-positive naive CD8 T cells. General study findings and limits: PBMCs showed partially decreased CXCR3 expression after cryopreservation, and most assays used fresh PBMCs. Memory cells differed in TRBV-TRBJ usage, but naive CXCR3-negative and CXCR3-positive cells had similar usage. The TRB CDR3s that CXCR3-positive naive cells carried were more hydrophobic than those of CXCR3-negative naive cells.

It was by 5' RACE with UMI labels that the TRB cDNA libraries were prepared. TCRdb re-called the 5' RACE reads, yielding one record per CDR3 amino acid sequence without DNA. The sample is made up of about 140,000 distinct CDR3 sequences, and the top ten hold approximately 0.4% of it. The origin of this receptor is a human donor in good health. Some clones in this sample may be carry-over from other donors' samples. The source material was naive CXCR3+ CD8+ T cells from blood. Stated subset: CD45RO-CCR7+CD27+CD95- naive CD8+ T cells expressing CXCR3 (TNR3+).

The CDR3 region is CASSVVGGVTEAFF. The V and J genes are TRBV9 and TRBJ1-1; TCRdb reports TRBD1, a call that lacks DNA to check it against. The germline gives CDR1 SGDLS, CDR2 YYNGEE. The CDR3 runs to 14 residues.